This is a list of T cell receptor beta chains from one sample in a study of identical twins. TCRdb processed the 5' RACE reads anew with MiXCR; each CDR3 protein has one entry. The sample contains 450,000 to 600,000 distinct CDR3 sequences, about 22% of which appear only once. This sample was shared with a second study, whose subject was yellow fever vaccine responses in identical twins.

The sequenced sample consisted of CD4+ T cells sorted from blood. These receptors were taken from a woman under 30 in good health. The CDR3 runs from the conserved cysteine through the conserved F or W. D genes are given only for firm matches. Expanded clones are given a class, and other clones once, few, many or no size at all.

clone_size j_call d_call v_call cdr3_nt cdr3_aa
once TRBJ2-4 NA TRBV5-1 TGCGCCAGCAGCCCCTGGGTGAAAGCCAAAAACATTCAGTACTTC CASSPWVKAKNIQYF
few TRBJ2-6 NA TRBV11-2 TGTGCCAGCAGCTTAGAACGGAATACTAGGTCTGGGGCCAACGTCCTGACTTTC CASSLERNTRSGANVLTF
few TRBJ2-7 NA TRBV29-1 TGCAGCGTTGAACTTAACTCCTACGAGCAGTACTTC CSVELNSYEQYF
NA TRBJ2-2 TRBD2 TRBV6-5 TGTGCCAGCAGTTACTCGGCGGGAGCGGGCACCGGGGAGCTGTTTTTT CASSYSAGAGTGELFF
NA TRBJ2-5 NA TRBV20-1 TGCAGTGCTAGAGATCCCAACCAAGAGACCCAGTACTTC CSARDPNQETQYF
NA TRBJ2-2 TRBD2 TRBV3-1 TGTGCCAGCAGCCCCGGACTAGCGGAGACCGGGGAGCTGTTTTTT CASSPGLAETGELFF
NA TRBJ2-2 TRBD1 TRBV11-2 TGTGCCAGCAGAATCCCCGGGACAGGGGGCACCGGGGAGCTGTTTTTT CASRIPGTGGTGELFF
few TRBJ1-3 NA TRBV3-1 TGTGCCAGCAGCCAAGGGCCCCGGACAGGAAACACCATATATTTT CASSQGPRTGNTIYF
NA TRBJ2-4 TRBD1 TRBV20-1 TGCAGTGCTAGTCCTCAGGGGGTCAAAAACATTCAGTACTTC CSASPQGVKNIQYF
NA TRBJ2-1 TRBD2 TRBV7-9 TGTGCCAGCAGCAATAGCGGGGCAAGTCTCCAGTTCTTC CASSNSGASLQFF
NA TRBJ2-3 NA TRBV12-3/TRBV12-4 TGTGCCAGCAGTTTGCAGGGAGGTCTGTATACGCAGTATTTT CASSLQGGLYTQYF
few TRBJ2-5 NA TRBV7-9 TGTGCCAGCAGCCCCGGTCAGGTGTACCAAGAGACCCAGTACTTC CASSPGQVYQETQYF
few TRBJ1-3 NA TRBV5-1 TGCGCCAGCAGCTTGGAATTTTCGGGAAACACCATATATTTT CASSLEFSGNTIYF
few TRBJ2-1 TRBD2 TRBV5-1 TGCGCCAGCAGCTTCGGATTTACTAGCGCGATGGGGGAGCAGTTCTTC CASSFGFTSAMGEQFF
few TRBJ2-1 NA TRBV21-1 TGTGCCAGCCCCTCCCCGGGCAGGGGCAATGAGCAGTTCTTC CASPSPGRGNEQFF
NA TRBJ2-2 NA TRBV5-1 TGCGCCAGCAGCCTAGGCCCGGGGCCGATCACCGGGGAGCTGTTTTTT CASSLGPGPITGELFF
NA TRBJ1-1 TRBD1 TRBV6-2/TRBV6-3 TGTGCCAGCAGAGATCCGACAGGGGTCGGGACTGAAGCTTTCTTT CASRDPTGVGTEAFF
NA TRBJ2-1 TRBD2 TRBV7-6 TGTGCCAGCAGCCAGACTAGCGGGAGGTCGAATGAGCAGTTCTTC CASSQTSGRSNEQFF
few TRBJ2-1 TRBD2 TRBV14 TGTGCCAGCAGCCCTTTTCAAACTGTAGCGGGAGCGGCTGAGCAGTTCTTC CASSPFQTVAGAAEQFF
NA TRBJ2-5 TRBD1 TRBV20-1 TGCAGTGCTAGAGTTGCAGGGGGCGGCTCTGGGACCCAGTACTTC CSARVAGGGSGTQYF
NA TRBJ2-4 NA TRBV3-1 TGTGCCAGCAGCCAAGGTAGAAACATTCAGTACTTC CASSQGRNIQYF
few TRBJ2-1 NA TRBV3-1 TGTGCCAGCAGCCCTTTTTCAGACGCTGCCTCCTACAATGAGCAGTTCTTC CASSPFSDAASYNEQFF
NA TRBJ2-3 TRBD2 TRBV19 TGTGCCAGTAGCACCTTACTAGCGGGGAGCACAGATACGCAGTATTTT CASSTLLAGSTDTQYF
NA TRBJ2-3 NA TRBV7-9 TGTGCCAGCACCCCCGAGGGTTCTAGCACAGATACGCAGTATTTT CASTPEGSSTDTQYF
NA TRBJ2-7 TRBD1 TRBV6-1 TGTGCCAGCAGCCACGCCCTAGGGACAGGGGGAGGCACCTACGAGCAGTACTTC CASSHALGTGGGTYEQYF
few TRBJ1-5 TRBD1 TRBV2 TGTGCCAGCAGCCGAGACAGGGAAGGCAATCAGCCCCAGCATTTT CASSRDREGNQPQHF
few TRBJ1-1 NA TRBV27 TGTGCCAGCAGTTACGGGACCGGGACGAACACTGAAGCTTTCTTT CASSYGTGTNTEAFF
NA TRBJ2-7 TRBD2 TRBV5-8 TGTGCCAGCAGCCTCACGACTAGCGGCTACGAGCAGTACTTC CASSLTTSGYEQYF
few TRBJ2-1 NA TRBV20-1 TGCAGTGCTAGAGACCAGACGCCCGGCACGGATGAGCAGTTCTTC CSARDQTPGTDEQFF
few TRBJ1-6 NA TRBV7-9 TGTGCCAGCAGCTTAGAGGGACCCCTCCACTTT CASSLEGPLHF
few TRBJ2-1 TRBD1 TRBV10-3 TGTGCCATCAGCCCGGGACAGGGGAATTATGAGCAGTTCTTC CAISPGQGNYEQFF